This record covers a single T cell receptor beta chain. The data originate from a study of blood T cell repertoires in COVID-19. Germline trimming cut 3 bases from V and 3 bases from J; bases unmatched to any gene: 5. This CDR3 has 14 amino acids. Germline V gene lookup returns CDR1 SGDLS and CDR2 YYNGEE. The method was immunoSEQ multiplex PCR; TCRdb's version includes in-frame clones alone and lacks a portion of them. The sample gives roughly 170,000 clones, around 74% of which show up once; around 8.1% is in the top ten. Followed over time, Seattle patients had been enrolled while infection was active.

The sequence was obtained from a woman between 55 and 75 years old with COVID-19, enrolled during active disease. This chain connects TRBV9 to TRBJ1-2; 7 bases line up with TRBD1. The material sequenced was peripheral blood. Written as DNA, the CDR3 is TGTGCCAGCAGCGCCCGTACAGGGGACTATGGCTACACCTTC. This gives the protein CASSARTGDYGYTF.